The entry below gives a single TCR beta chain sequence along with its context. This record comes from a study of blood T cell repertoires in COVID-19. Study context: T cells, B-cell-depleted T cells, or PBMCs supplied cDNA or gDNA.

Original handling: Amplifying reference gene primers gave estimates of nucleated cell counts. Clones were sequenced by immunoSEQ multiplex PCR, and TCRdb holds only the in-frame ones, with some missing. Clonal size and the V and J genes are those of that table, whereas D and trimming came from the DNA. The table lists around 29,000 clones, around 89% of them singletons, with about 9.4% in the top ten. Trimming pared 0 bases from V and 1 base from J, leaving 10 bases between. Germline lookup yields CDR1 LGHNA and CDR2 YNFKEQ. This CDR3 region has 16 residues. Sequenced: peripheral blood. The receptor was derived from a man between 60 and 75 years old with acute or convalescent COVID-19. The rearrangement uses TRBV4-2 and TRBJ1-5; D is ambiguous. As DNA, the CDR3 is TGTGCCAGCAGCCAAGAATTCCGGGGAAGCAATCAGCCCCAGCATTTT. Translating gives CASSQEFRGSNQPQHF.